The T cell receptor beta chain under discussion was sequenced for a study of OX40 agonist ivuxolimab in advanced cancers. Profiled with immunoSEQ multiplex PCR; TCRdb holds only in-frame clones, not every one. Of roughly 70,000 clones listed, 91% are singletons. The timepoints at which blood was sampled were baseline, cycle 4 day 1, and cycle 7 day 1. General study findings and limits: Low normalized T-cell clonal expansion also characterized some of the nonresponders. Blood T cells, both CD4+ and CD8+, expanded clonally by week 6 at 0.1 to 3.0 mg/kg.

CDR3 length: 16 amino acids. The germline gives CDR1 MDHEN, CDR2 SYDVKM. J lost 4 bases, V lost 5 bases, and 12 bases had no gene match. This clone appeared a single time. Its antigen is unknown. This chain links TRBV28 with TRBJ2-7; 9 positions agree with TRBD2. This clonotype originated in an adult with an advanced solid tumor such as melanoma, head and neck, liver or kidney cancer. This specimen was CD4+ or CD8+ T cells sorted from blood, taken in a trial of the OX40 agonist ivuxolimab. CDR3 sequence: CASSPLGSGSLYEQYF. DNA for the CDR3: TGTGCCAGCAGTCCCCTAGGTAGCGGGAGTTTATACGAGCAGTACTTC.